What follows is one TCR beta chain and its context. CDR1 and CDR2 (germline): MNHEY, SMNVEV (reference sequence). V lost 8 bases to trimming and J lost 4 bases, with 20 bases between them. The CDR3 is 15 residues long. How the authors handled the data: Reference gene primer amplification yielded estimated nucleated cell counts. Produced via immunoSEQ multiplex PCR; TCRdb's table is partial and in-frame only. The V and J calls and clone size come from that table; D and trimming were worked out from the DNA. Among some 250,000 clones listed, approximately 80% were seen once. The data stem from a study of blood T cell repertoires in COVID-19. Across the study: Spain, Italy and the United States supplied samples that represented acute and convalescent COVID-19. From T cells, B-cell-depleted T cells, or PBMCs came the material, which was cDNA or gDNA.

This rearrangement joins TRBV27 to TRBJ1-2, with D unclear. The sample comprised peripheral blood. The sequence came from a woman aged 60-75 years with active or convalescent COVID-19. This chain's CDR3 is CASGGYGSDSYGYTF. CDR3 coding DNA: TGTGCCAGCGGTGGTTACGGGTCAGACTCCTATGGCTACACCTTC.